This TCR beta chain was retrieved from a study of blood T cell repertoires in COVID-19. Turning to the study itself: Italy, Spain and the United States were the sources of the convalescent and acute COVID-19 samples.

From germline, CDR1 is SGHTA and CDR2 FQGTGA. Losses at the gene ends were 5 bases for V and 4 bases for J; bases not matched to a gene: 2. This CDR3 contains 13 residues. In the source study's methods: Counts of nucleated cells, estimated from reference gene primer amplification, were obtained. Libraries were prepared by immunoSEQ multiplex PCR; TCRdb keeps only in-frame clonotypes and omits some of them. From that table come the V and J calls and clone size; the DNA was used to work out D and trimming. This table holds 250,000 or so clones, about nine tenths found once. Sequencing used peripheral blood. The chain recombines TRBV7-3 with TRBJ1-1; 9 bases are a match to TRBD1. The clonotype was recovered from a man aged 40-49 years with active or convalescent COVID-19. The CDR3 loop reads CASSTGQGTEAFF. As DNA, the CDR3 is TGTGCCAGCAGCACGGGACAGGGCACTGAAGCTTTCTTT.